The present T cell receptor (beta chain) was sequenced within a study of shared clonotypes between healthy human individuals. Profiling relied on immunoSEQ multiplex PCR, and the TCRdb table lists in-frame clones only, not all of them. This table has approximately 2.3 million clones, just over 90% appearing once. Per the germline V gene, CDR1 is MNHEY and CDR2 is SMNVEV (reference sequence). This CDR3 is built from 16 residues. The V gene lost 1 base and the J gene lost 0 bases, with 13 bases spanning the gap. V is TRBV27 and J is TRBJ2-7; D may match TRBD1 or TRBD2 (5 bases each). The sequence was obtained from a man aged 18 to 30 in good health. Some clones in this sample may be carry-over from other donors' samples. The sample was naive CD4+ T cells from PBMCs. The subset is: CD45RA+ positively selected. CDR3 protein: CASSLYPPGSSYEQYF. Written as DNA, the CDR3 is TGTGCCAGCAGTTTATACCCCCCAGGGAGCTCCTACGAGCAGTACTTC.